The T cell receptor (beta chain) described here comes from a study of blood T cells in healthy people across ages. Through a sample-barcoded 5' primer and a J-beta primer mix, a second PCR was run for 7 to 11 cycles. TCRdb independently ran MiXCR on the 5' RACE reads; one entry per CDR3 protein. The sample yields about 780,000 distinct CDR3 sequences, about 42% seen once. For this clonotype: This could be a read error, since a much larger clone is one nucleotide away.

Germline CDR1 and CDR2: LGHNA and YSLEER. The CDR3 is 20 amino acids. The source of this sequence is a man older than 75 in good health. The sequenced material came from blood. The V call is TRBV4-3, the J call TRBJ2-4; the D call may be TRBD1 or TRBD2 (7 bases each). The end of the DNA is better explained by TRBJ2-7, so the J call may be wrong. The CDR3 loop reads CASRQDFQGVVAGSAYEQYF. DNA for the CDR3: TGCGCCAGCAGACAAGATTTCCAGGGGGTAGTAGCGGGCAGTGCCTACGAGCAGTACTTC.